A selection of T cell receptor beta chains follows, all from one sample in a study of blood T cell repertoires in COVID-19. Libraries were prepared by immunoSEQ multiplex PCR; TCRdb keeps only in-frame clonotypes and omits some of them. The table has tens of thousands of clones, approximately 86% seen once; the top ten hold around 20%. Specimen: peripheral blood. All receptors come from a woman older than 75 with COVID-19, enrolled during active disease. The conserved cysteine and the conserved F or W are not part of the CDR3 here. Each record gives: D gene, V gene, CDR3 length, CDR3 protein. A D gene is named only where the DNA matches it firmly.

NA,TRBV5-5,12,ASSRGLGLETQY
TRBD1,TRBV7-2,13,ASRRTGVSTGELF
NA,TRBV2,14,ASSEVPSSYNSPLH
TRBD1,TRBV19,12,ASSGQGINTEAF
TRBD1,TRBV12-3/TRBV12-4,11,ASSLTGGYGYT
TRBD1,TRBV10-3,10,ATQGGTDTQY
TRBD1,TRBV7-9,15,ASSTGTGGSGANVLT
NA,TRBV7-2,12,ASSVTGSGNTIY
NA,TRBV6-1,12,ASSFGVGTDTQY
TRBD2,TRBV5-8,13,ASSGSGGAWDTQY
TRBD1,TRBV7-9,13,ASSNFGTGVNEAF
TRBD2,TRBV11-2,14,ASSPLAGAREETQY
NA,TRBV2,14,ASSVGLRMNTGELF
TRBD1,TRBV18,15,ASSPRTGGDSGNTIY
NA,TRBV19,14,ASSIGQTLLGETQY
NA,TRBV12-5,13,ASGLVQGNTGELF
TRBD2,TRBV12-3/TRBV12-4,11,ASSHSGSYEQY